This TCR beta chain came from a study of response to subunit inactivated influenza vaccine. Each CDR3 protein is one row after TCRdb ran MiXCR on the RT-PCR reads. This table has some 850,000 distinct CDR3 sequences, roughly 20% appearing once. A remark on this clonotype: The antigen is not known.

Study-wide results and caveats: Authors suggested each seasonal influenza vaccination recruits few new T cells.

The V gene's germline CDR1 is SGHVS and CDR2 FNYEAQ. V was trimmed by 1 base and J by 3 bases, leaving 12 bases between them. The CDR3 has 16 amino acids. This clonotype was sampled from a man over 45 who received an inactivated influenza vaccine. This chain joins TRBV7-6 and TRBJ2-2; D may be TRBD2 (6 bases). The material was PBMCs from blood, obtained about 5 days after vaccination. The CDR3 region is CASSLVGGAYTGELFF. As DNA, the CDR3 is TGTGCCAGCAGCTTAGTAGGAGGGGCGTACACCGGGGAGCTGTTTTTT. Using reference TRBV7-6 and TRBJ2-2 for the parts outside the CDR3, the full variable domain is GAGVSQSPRYKVTKRGQDVALRCDPISGHVSLYWYRQALGQGPEFLTYFNYEAQQDKSGLPNDRFSAERPEGSISTLTIQRTEQRDSAMYRCASSLVGGAYTGELFFGEGSRLTVL.